The clone carrying this TCR beta chain was detected a few times. What it binds is not known. The data originate from a study of T cells in localized non-small cell lung cancer. The assay was immunoSEQ multiplex PCR, and TCRdb's table has in-frame clones only and misses some. In the table there are 2,500 or so clones, about 35% of which are singletons. The CDR3 is made up of 15 amino acids. Germline V CDR1 and CDR2: SGDLS, YYNGEE. V was cut by 0 bases and J by 1 base, with 10 bases left in between. Whole-study results and caveats: Uninvolved adjacent lung showed peak T cell clonality, exceeding tumor.

The clonotype was recovered from a man aged 35 to 69 with stage II lung adenocarcinoma. Material: lung tumor tissue, obtained before any cancer treatment. V usage is TRBV9 and J usage is TRBJ2-5; D might be TRBD1 (5 bases). This CDR3 is CASSVGFGAQETQYF. CDR3 nucleotides: TGTGCCAGCAGCGTAGGGTTTGGGGCCCAAGAGACCCAGTACTTC.